A single sample is the source of the 18 T cell receptor beta chains below, sequenced in a study of OX40 agonist ivuxolimab in advanced cancers. Here immunoSEQ multiplex PCR was the method, and the copy in TCRdb shows in-frame clones only, minus some. The top ten clones hold 16% of a sample with roughly 57,000 clones, roughly 87% of them seen once. Material: CD4+ or CD8+ T cells sorted from blood, obtained in a trial of the OX40 agonist ivuxolimab. The receptor set was obtained from an adult with an advanced solid tumor such as melanoma, head and neck, liver or kidney cancer.

The rearrangement links TRBV28 to TRBJ1-2; 9 positions match TRBD1. Trimming removed 4 bases from V and 7 bases from J; junction bases left unmatched: 10. This CDR3 has 15 residues. CDR1 and CDR2 from the germline V gene are MDHEN and SYDVKM. The CDR3 DNA follows: TGTGCCAGCAGTTCGAGTACAGGGGGCATACGTGGCTACACCTTC. Its translation: CASSSSTGGIRGYTF.

The chain links TRBV13 to TRBJ2-1; D is possibly TRBD1 or TRBD2 (6 bases each). V was shortened by 11 bases and J by 0 bases, with 20 bases between the two germline ends. The germline V gene encodes CDR1 PRHDT and CDR2 FYEKMQ (reference sequence). The CDR3 loop spans 16 amino acids. CDR3 sequence reads: CASHKGGPSSYNEQFF. The CDR3 DNA reads as TGTGCCTCCCACAAGGGGGGCCCGAGCTCCTACAATGAGCAGTTCTTC.

Points on this clone: Compared with germline, one end of the junction differs, possibly owing to a read error. The same CDR3 arises from other DNA sequences in this sample as well. The chain links TRBV19 to TRBJ2-2; tentative D call: TRBD2 (5 bases). Per the germline V gene, CDR1 is LNHDA and CDR2 is SQIVND (reference sequence). The CDR3 sequence is 15 residues long. CDR3 DNA: TGTGCCAGTAGTGCCCAATTACTAGGAATCGGGGAGTTGTTTTTT. Translated: CASSAQLLGIGELFF.

The chain has TRBV28 and TRBJ1-5, with D possibly matching TRBD1 (5 bases). The CDR3 runs 16 residues. Trimming shortened V by 0 bases and J by 2 bases, and 11 bases separated the two germline ends. Germline V gene data show CDR1 as MDHEN and CDR2 as SYDVKM. CDR3 sequence (DNA): TGTGCCAGCAGTTTATGGAGGGGTTCGGGCAATCAGCCCCAGCATTTT. The encoded protein is CASSLWRGSGNQPQHF. Complete variable domain (other parts from reference TRBV28 and TRBJ1-5): DVKVTQSSRYLVKRTGEKVFLECVQDMDHENMFWYRQDPGLGLRLIYFSYDVKMKEKGDIPEGYSVSREKKERFSLILESASTNQTSMYLCASSLWRGSGNQPQHFGDGTRLSIL.

V gene TRBV5-6 combines with J gene TRBJ2-4, with TRBD1 as a possible D gene (6 bases). V was shortened by 0 bases and J by 1 base, with 14 bases between the two germline ends. This CDR3 contains 17 residues. Germline V CDR1 and CDR2: SGHDT, YYEEEE. The chain's CDR3 is CASSLVQGRGAKNIQYF. Here the CDR3 DNA reads TGTGCCAGCAGCTTGGTGCAGGGGCGAGGGGCCAAAAACATTCAGTACTTC. Filled out from reference TRBV5-6 and TRBJ2-4, the complete variable domain reads DAGVTQSPTHLIKTRGQQVTLRCSPKSGHDTVSWYQQALGQGPQFIFQYYEEEERQRGNFPDRFSGHQFPNYSSELNVNALLLGDSALYLCASSLVQGRGAKNIQYFGAGTRLSVL.

The rearrangement links TRBV11-3 to TRBJ2-5; the D is unclear. The DNA end is more similar to TRBJ2-7, so the J call may be wrong. CDR3 length: 15 residues. Germline-derived CDR1 and CDR2 are SGHNT and YENEEA. The CDR3 loop is CASSLYPTVDYEQYF. CDR3 coding DNA: TGTGCCAGCAGCTTATATCCTACCGTCGACTACGAGCAGTACTTC.

The chain uses TRBV18 and TRBJ2-7; 8 nucleotides match TRBD1. The germline V gene has CDR1 KGHSH and CDR2 LQKENI. Trimming at V came to 4 bases and at J to 1 base, leaving 6 bases not matched to a gene. The CDR3 is 15 amino acids. The CDR3 spells CASSRRTGLSYEQYF. CDR3 coding DNA: TGTGCCAGCTCACGAAGGACAGGGCTATCCTACGAGCAGTACTTC.

J is TRBJ2-3 and V is TRBV5-1; TRBD1 aligns across 7 bases. Per the germline V gene, CDR1 is SGHRS and CDR2 is YFSETQ. The CDR3 is 15 residues long. Trimming took 2 bases from V and 2 from J; bases not matched to a gene: 5. CDR3 residues: CASSLQGFHTDTQYF. For the CDR3, the DNA is TGCGCCAGCAGCTTACAGGGGTTCCACACAGATACGCAGTATTTT.

The chain links TRBV29-1 to TRBJ2-3, with TRBD1 matching 8 bases. CDR1 and CDR2 (germline): SQVTM, ANQGSEA. The CDR3 is 13 amino acids. With V trimmed by 3 bases and J by 4 bases, 3 bases remained unmatched. The CDR3 protein is CSVDRGLPDTQYF. The CDR3 DNA follows: TGCAGCGTTGACAGGGGGCTTCCAGATACGCAGTATTTT.

The V call is TRBV19, the J call TRBJ1-2, with 9 bases lining up with TRBD1. Germline V gene sequence: CDR1 LNHDA, CDR2 SQIVND (reference sequence). V shed 6 bases and J 4 bases; nucleotides not matched to a gene: 15. The CDR3 consists of 17 residues. CDR3 coding DNA: TGTGCCAGTAGCAGTATAGGCGCCGGGACAGGGACCTATGGCTACACCTTC. Its translation is CASSSIGAGTGTYGYTF.

The count of this clone is one. V gene TRBV6-5 combines with J gene TRBJ2-1, with D maybe TRBD2 (5 bases). V was clipped by 7 bases and J by 0 bases, with 13 bases between them. This CDR3 has 15 residues. Germline lookup yields CDR1 MNHEY and CDR2 SVGAGI. DNA of the CDR3: TGTGCCAGCACTCGGAGTGGGAGCTCCTACAATGAGCAGTTCTTC. It yields the protein CASTRSGSSYNEQFF.

J is TRBJ2-2 and V is TRBV27, with 9 positions matching TRBD2. V dropped 6 bases and J dropped 1; count of bases not matched to a gene: 12. The CDR3 covers 18 residues. Germline assignment: CDR1 MNHEY and CDR2 SMNVEV (reference sequence). The CDR3 region has the DNA TGTGCCAGCAGAACCGCCCCAGGGACTAGCTGGAACACCGGGGAGCTGTTTTTT. Translated, it gives CASRTAPGTSWNTGELFF.

This chain uses TRBV7-2 with TRBJ2-3; D is possibly TRBD2 (7 bases). V dropped 7 bases and J dropped 1 base, with 18 bases sitting between them. Germline assignment: CDR1 SGHTA and CDR2 FQGNSA. The CDR3 sequence is 16 residues long. In DNA, the CDR3 is TGTGCCAGCATCGGAGGGGGGGGAGCGGGCACAGATACGCAGTATTTT. It specifies CASIGGGGAGTDTQYF.

This chain uses TRBV27 with TRBJ1-1; D is perhaps TRBD1 (5 bases). The CDR3 sequence is 13 residues long. Deletions cut 6 bases from V and 8 bases from J, with 16 bases between. Germline V lookup: CDR1 MNHEY, CDR2 SMNVEV (reference sequence). CDR3 sequence (DNA): TGTGCCAGCAGATCAACAGGTGGACTCGAAGCTTTCTTT. This codes for CASRSTGGLEAFF.

The chain employs TRBV9 and TRBJ1-1; tentative D call: TRBD1 (6 bases). Germline assignment: CDR1 SGDLS and CDR2 YYNGEE. CDR3 size: 17 residues. V lost 3 bases and J lost 0, with 18 bases in between. CDR3: CASSAKGVGTVNTEAFF. DNA for the CDR3: TGTGCCAGCAGCGCCAAGGGGGTAGGAACGGTGAACACTGAAGCTTTCTTT.

CDR3 nucleotides: TGTGCCAGCAGTACACCGCTAGCGGGACTGAGGGAGACCCAGTACTTC. This translates into CASSTPLAGLRETQYF. The chain carries TRBV28 and TRBJ2-5; the match to TRBD2 covers 9 bases. This CDR3 contains 16 residues. J was trimmed by 5 bases and V by 5 bases; bases with no gene match: 12. Germline lookup yields CDR1 MDHEN and CDR2 SYDVKM. The whole variable domain, remainder taken from reference TRBV28 and TRBJ2-5, is DVKVTQSSRYLVKRTGEKVFLECVQDMDHENMFWYRQDPGLGLRLIYFSYDVKMKEKGDIPEGYSVSREKKERFSLILESASTNQTSMYLCASSTPLAGLRETQYFGPGTRLLVL.

The sample holds one count of this clone. The chain links TRBV7-2 to TRBJ2-1; unclear D gene. Germline V gives CDR1 SGHTA, CDR2 FQGNSA. The V end lost 5 bases, the J end lost 9 bases, and 8 bases lay between the germline ends. The length of the CDR3 is 11 residues. Written as DNA, the CDR3 is TGTGCCAGCAGCCCCCATGGTGAGCAGTTCTTC. Amino acids: CASSPHGEQFF. The complete variable domain, with remaining parts taken from reference TRBV7-2 and TRBJ2-1, reads GAGVSQSPSNKVTEKGKDVELRCDPISGHTALYWYRQSLGQGLEFLIYFQGNSAPDKSGLPSDRFSAERTGGSVSTLTIQRTQQEDSAVYLCASSPHGEQFFGPGTRLTVL.

The chain uses TRBV10-3 and TRBJ2-5; 8 bases are a match to TRBD2. The V gene's germline CDR1 is ENHRY and CDR2 SYGVKD. With 4 bases clipped from V and 5 bases from J, the junction kept 6 bases outside the gene matches. This CDR3 region has 14 residues. The CDR3 is CAISVGLAGETQYF. As DNA, the CDR3 is TGTGCCATCAGTGTAGGACTAGCCGGGGAGACCCAGTACTTC.